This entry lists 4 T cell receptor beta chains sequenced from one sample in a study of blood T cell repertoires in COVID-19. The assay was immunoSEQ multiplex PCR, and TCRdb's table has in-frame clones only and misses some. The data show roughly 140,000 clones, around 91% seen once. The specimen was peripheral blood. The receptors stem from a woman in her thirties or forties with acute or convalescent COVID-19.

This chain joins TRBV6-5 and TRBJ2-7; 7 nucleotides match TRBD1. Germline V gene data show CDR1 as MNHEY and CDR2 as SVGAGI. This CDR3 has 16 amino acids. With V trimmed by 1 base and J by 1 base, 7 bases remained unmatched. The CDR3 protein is CASSYFPPGQSYEQYF. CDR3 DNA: TGTGCCAGCAGTTACTTCCCGCCGGGACAGTCCTACGAGCAGTACTTC.

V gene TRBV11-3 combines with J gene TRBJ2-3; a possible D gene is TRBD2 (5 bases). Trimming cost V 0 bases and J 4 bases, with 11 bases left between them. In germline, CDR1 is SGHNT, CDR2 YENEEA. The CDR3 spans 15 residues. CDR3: CASSLDALVSDTQYF. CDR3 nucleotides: TGTGCCAGCAGCTTAGATGCACTAGTTTCAGATACGCAGTATTTT.

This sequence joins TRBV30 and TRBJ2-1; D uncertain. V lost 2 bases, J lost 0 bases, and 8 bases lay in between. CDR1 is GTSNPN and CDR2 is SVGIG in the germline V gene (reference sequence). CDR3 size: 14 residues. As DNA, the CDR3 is TGTGCCTGGAGTTACGATAGCTCCTACAATGAGCAGTTCTTC. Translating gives CAWSYDSSYNEQFF. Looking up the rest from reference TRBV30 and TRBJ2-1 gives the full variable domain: SQTIHQWPATLVQPVGSPLSLECTVEGTSNPNLYWYRQAAGRGLQLLFYSVGIGQISSEVPQNLSASRPQDRQFILSSKKLLLSDSGFYLCAWSYDSSYNEQFFGPGTRLTVL.

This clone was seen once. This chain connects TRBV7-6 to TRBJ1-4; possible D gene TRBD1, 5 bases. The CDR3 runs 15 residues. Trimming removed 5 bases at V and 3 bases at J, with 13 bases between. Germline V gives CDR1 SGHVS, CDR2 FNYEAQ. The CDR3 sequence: CASSPYGGSNEKLFF. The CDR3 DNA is TGTGCCAGCAGCCCGTACGGGGGGTCTAATGAAAAACTGTTTTTT.